This T cell receptor (beta chain) was identified during a study of cytomegalovirus exposure and HLA in healthy donors. After removal of 5 bases from V and 3 bases from J, the junction contained 7 bases not matched to a gene. The germline gives CDR1 MNHEY, CDR2 SMNVEV (reference sequence). This CDR3 is 16 amino acids long. Primers: 60 Vbeta forward and 13 Jbeta reverse. Measured with immunoSEQ multiplex PCR; TCRdb has only the in-frame clones, and not every one. Here the sample spans about 160,000 clones, more than 75% being singletons. The V and J genes are TRBV27 and TRBJ2-1, with 10 bases lining up with TRBD2. Sequences were obtained from PBMCs. This clonotype was obtained from a man aged 18 to 35 in good health and CMV-seropositive. The CDR3 region has the DNA TGTGCCAGCAGTCAACTAGCGGGACGGGTCTACAATGAGCAGTTCTTC. It encodes CASSQLAGRVYNEQFF.